This T cell receptor (beta chain) was obtained from a study of cytomegalovirus exposure and HLA in healthy donors. CDR3 length equals 13 residues. Trimming took off 0 bases at V and 4 bases at J, with 7 bases between the two ends. Germline V gene data show CDR1 as SGDLS and CDR2 as YYNGEE. In the case of this clone: This sample includes further DNA sequences coding for the same CDR3.

PCR used 60 Vbeta primers and 13 Jbeta primers. Assay used: immunoSEQ multiplex PCR; TCRdb lists only in-frame clones, some missing. The sample has approximately 200,000 clones; about 80% are singletons. The source material was PBMCs. The sequence was obtained from a woman under 30 in good health and CMV-seropositive. V and J are TRBV9 and TRBJ1-1; the D is unclear. CDR3 region: CASSVGGSTEAFF. CDR3 DNA: TGTGCCAGCAGCGTAGGAGGGTCCACTGAAGCTTTCTTT.